This TCR beta chain was identified during a study of vaccination effects on CD4 cells after COVID-19. Study-level background: Each participant received a vaccine that was either BNT162b2 or mRNA-1273, given as two doses. Study-wide findings and caveats: Substantial clonal contraction characterized both infection- and vaccine-induced clones late after vaccination. Relatively few convalescent patients took part in the study, which had no early post-infection timepoints.

Sequencing was performed with immunoSEQ multiplex PCR; in TCRdb, only in-frame clones are kept and a portion is missing. The sample lists approximately 87,000 clones; 60% to 80% were seen once. The CDR3 totals 15 residues. V shed 5 bases and J 5 bases; nucleotides not matched to a gene: 11. Germline loops: CDR1 MDHEN, CDR2 SYDVKM. Ahead of sequencing, the ViraFEST assay grew antigen-specific CD4+ T cells using viral peptide pools. After less than twelve days in culture, the CD4+ T cells were isolated. Comments on this clone: What it binds is unknown.

The sequenced sample was CD4+ T cells from PBMCs cultured with HCoV-229E spike peptides, obtained before COVID-19 vaccination. This sequence joins TRBV28 and TRBJ1-2; TRBD1 matches 7 bases. The sequence came from a human donor who received a COVID-19 vaccine. The CDR3 loop is CASSPSTGRGYGYTF. The CDR3 bases are TGTGCCAGCAGTCCCTCGACAGGGCGGGGGTATGGCTACACCTTC.